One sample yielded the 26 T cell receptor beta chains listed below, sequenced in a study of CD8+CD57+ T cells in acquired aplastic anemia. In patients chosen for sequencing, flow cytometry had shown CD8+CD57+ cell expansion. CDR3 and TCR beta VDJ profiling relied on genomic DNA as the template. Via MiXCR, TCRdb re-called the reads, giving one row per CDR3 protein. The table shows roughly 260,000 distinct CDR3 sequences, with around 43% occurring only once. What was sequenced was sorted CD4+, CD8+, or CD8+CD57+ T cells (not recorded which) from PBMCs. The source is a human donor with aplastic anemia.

CDR3 region: CASARPREETQYF. For the CDR3, the DNA is TGTGCCAGCGCCCGACCCAGAGAAGAGACCCAGTACTTC. The chain links TRBV5-4 to TRBJ2-5; D gene uncertain. V was cut by 7 bases and J by 3 bases, with 13 bases left in between. CDR1 and CDR2 (germline): SGHNT, YYREEE (reference sequence). The CDR3 extends over 13 amino acids.

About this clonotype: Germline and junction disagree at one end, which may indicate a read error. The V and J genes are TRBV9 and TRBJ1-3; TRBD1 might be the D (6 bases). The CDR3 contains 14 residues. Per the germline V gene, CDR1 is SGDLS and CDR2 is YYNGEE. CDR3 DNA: TGTGCCAGCAACCAACAGGGCTCTGGAAACACCATATACTTT. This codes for CASNQQGSGNTIYF.

CDR3 region: CASKTGDNSPLHF. In DNA, the CDR3 is TGTGCCAGCAAGACAGGGGATAATTCACCCCTCCACTTT. The rearrangement uses TRBV6-1 and TRBJ1-6, with 8 bases matching TRBD1. The CDR3 has 13 amino acids. Looked up from germline, CDR1 is MNHNS and CDR2 is SASEGT. V lost 7 bases and J lost 5; bases outside the gene matches: 1.

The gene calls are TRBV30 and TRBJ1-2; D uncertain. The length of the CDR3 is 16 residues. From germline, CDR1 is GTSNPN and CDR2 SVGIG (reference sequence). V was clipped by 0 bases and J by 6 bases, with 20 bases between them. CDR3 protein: CAWSVLGERVRDGYTF. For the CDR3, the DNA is TGTGCCTGGAGTGTACTCGGTGAGAGGGTCCGAGATGGCTACACCTTC.

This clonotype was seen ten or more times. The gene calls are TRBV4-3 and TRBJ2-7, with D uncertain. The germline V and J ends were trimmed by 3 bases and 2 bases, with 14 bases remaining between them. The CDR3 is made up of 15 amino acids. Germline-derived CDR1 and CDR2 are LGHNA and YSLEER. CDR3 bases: TGCGCCAGCAGCCAGGGAACCGGCTCAACCTACGAGCAGTACTTC. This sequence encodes CASSQGTGSTYEQYF.

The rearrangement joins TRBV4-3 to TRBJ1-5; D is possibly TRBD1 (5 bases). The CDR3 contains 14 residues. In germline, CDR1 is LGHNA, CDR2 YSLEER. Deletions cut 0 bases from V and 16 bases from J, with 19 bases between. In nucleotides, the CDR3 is TGCGCCAGCAGCCAAGAGGAGGAGAGGGGCTTGTTACATTTT. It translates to CASSQEEERGLLHF.

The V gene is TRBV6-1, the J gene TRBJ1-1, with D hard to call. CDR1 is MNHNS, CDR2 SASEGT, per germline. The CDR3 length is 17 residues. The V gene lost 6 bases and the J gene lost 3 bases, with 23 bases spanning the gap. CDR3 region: CASSTFPGLGFDTEAFF. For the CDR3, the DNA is TGTGCCAGCAGCACATTTCCCGGGCTAGGGTTCGACACTGAAGCTTTCTTT.

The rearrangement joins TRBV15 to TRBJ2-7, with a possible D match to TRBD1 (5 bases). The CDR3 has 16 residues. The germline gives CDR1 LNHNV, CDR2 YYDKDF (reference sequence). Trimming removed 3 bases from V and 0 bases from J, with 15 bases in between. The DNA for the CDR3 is TGTGCCACCAGCAGCGCAGGACAAGGGGCCTCCTACGAGCAGTACTTC. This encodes CATSSAGQGASYEQYF.

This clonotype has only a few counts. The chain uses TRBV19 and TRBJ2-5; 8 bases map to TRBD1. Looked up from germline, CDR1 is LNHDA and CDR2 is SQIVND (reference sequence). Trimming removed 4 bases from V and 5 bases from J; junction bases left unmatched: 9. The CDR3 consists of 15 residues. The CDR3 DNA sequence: TGTGCCAGTAGTACAACAGGGGGATGGAAGGAGACCCAGTACTTC. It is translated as CASSTTGGWKETQYF.

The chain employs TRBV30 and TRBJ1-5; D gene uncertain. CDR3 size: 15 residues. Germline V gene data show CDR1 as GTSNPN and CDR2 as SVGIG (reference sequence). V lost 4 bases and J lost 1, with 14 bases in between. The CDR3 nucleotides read TGTGCCTGGAATCCCCGGAGTATAAGCAATCAGCCCCAGCATTTT. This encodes CAWNPRSISNQPQHF.

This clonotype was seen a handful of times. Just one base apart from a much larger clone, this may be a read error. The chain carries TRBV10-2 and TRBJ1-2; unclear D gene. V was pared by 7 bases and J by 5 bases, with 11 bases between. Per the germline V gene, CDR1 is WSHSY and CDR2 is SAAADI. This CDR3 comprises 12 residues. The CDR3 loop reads CASMAEFYGYTF. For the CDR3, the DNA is TGCGCCAGCATGGCGGAATTTTATGGCTACACCTTC.

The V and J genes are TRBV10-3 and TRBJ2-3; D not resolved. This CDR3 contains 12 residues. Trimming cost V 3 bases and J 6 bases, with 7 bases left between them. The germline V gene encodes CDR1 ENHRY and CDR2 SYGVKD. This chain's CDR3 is CAISDVEDTQYF. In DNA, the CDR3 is TGTGCCATCAGTGATGTAGAGGATACGCAGTATTTT.

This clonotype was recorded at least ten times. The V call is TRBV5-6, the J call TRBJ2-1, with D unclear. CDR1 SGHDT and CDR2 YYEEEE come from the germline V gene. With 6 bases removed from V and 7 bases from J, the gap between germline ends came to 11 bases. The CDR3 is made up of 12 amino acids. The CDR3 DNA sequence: TGTGCCAGCACGTCCCTCACGAATGAGCAGTTCTTC. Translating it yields CASTSLTNEQFF.

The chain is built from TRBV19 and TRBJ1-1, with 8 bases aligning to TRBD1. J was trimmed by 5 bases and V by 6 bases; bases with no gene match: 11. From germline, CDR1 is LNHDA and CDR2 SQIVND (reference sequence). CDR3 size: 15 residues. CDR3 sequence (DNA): TGTGCCAGTAGACGATTGGACAGGGAAACGACTGAAGCTTTCTTT. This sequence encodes CASRRLDRETTEAFF.

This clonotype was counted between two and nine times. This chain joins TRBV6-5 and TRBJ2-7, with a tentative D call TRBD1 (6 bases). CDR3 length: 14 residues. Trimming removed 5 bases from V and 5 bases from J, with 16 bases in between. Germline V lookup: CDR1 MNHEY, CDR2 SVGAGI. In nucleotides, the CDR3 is TGTGCCAGCAGTGCCCGGACAGTCGGGCACGAGCAGTACTTC. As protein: CASSARTVGHEQYF.

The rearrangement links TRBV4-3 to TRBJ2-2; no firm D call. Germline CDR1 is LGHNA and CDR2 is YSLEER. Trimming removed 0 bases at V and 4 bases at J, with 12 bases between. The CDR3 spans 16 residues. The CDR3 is CASSQDPPELTGELFF. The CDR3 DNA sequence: TGCGCCAGCAGCCAAGACCCCCCGGAACTCACCGGGGAGCTGTTTTTT.

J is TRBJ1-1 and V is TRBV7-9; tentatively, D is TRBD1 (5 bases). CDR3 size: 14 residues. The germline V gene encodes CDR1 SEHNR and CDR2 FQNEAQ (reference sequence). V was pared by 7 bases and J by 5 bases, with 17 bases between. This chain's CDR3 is CASTRSSGSTEAFF. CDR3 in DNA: TGTGCCAGCACCAGATCGTCAGGGAGTACTGAAGCTTTCTTT. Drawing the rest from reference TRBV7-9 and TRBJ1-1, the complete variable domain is DTGVSQNPRHKITKRGQNVTFRCDPISEHNRLYWYRQTLGQGPEFLTYFQNEAQLEKSRLLSDRFSAERPKGSFSTLEIQRTEQGDSAMYLCASTRSSGSTEAFFGQGTRLTVV.

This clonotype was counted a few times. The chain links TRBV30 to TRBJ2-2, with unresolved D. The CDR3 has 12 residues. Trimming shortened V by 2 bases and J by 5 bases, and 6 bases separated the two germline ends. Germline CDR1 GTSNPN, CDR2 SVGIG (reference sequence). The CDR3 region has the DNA TGTGCCTGGAGTCCCGGGACCGGGGAGCTGTTTTTT. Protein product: CAWSPGTGELFF.

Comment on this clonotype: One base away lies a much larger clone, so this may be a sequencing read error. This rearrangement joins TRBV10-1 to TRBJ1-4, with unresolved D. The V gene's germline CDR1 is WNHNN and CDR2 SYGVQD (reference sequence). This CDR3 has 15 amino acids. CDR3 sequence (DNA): TGCACCAGCATGAACCGGGTCGTCCGAAATGAAAAACTGTTTTTT. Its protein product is CTSMNRVVRNEKLFF.

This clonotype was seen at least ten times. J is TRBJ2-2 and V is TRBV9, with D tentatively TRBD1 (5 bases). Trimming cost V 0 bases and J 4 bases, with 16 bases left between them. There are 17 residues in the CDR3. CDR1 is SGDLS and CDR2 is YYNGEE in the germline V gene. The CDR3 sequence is CASSVARWGMGTGELFF. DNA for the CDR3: TGTGCCAGCAGCGTAGCGCGGTGGGGCATGGGCACCGGGGAGCTGTTTTTT.

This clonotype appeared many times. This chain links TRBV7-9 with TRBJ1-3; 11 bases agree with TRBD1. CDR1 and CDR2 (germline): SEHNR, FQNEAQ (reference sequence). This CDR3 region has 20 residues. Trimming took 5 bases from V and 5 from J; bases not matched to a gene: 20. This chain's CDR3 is CASSTNRTGGDGLRRNTIYF. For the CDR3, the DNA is TGTGCCAGCAGCACCAACCGGACAGGGGGCGATGGACTCCGGAGAAACACCATATATTTT.

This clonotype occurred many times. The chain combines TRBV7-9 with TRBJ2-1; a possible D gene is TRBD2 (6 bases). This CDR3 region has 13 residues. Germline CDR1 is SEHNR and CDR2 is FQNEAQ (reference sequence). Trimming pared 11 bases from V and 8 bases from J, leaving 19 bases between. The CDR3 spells CASGGSSSYEQFF. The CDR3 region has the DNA TGTGCCTCCGGGGGTAGCTCGAGCTATGAGCAGTTCTTC.

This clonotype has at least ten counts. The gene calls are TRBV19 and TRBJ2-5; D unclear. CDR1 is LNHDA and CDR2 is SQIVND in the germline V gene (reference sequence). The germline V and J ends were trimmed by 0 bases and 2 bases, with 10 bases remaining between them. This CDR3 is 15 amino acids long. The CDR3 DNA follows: TGTGCCAGTAGTATAGATCACAGCAGGCAAGAGACCCAGTACTTC. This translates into CASSIDHSRQETQYF.

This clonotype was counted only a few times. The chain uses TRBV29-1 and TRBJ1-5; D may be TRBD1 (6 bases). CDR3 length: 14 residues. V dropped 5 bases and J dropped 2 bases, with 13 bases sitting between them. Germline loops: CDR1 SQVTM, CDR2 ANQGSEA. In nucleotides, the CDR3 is TGCAGCGTTTTGGACAGCACGCGCAATCAGCCCCAGCATTTT. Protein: CSVLDSTRNQPQHF.

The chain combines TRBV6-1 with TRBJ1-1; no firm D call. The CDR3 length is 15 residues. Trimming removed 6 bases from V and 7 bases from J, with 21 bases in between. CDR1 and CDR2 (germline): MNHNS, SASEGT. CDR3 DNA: TGTGCCAGCAGAGGAATAGCGGGATCTTACAATGAAGCTTTCTTT. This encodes CASRGIAGSYNEAFF.

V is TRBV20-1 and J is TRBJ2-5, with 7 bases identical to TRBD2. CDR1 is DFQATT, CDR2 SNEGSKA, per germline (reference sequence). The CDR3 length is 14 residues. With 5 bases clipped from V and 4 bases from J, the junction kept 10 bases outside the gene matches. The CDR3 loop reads CSALAGERVETQYF. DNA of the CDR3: TGCAGTGCTTTGGCGGGGGAGCGCGTAGAGACCCAGTACTTC.